Below, 22 T cell receptor beta chains from the same sample are listed, as sequenced in a study of blood T cell repertoires in COVID-19 (TCRdb year 2020). Receptor libraries were prepared by the immunoSEQ multiplex PCR assay. TCRdb stores this immuneACCESS table with in-frame sequences only. Part of the clones is absent; in the studies checked, under half of the shortfall reflects unresolved V genes, and no reason is known for the rest. Within this sample are a few hundred thousand clones, with around 88% of them counted one time only. Roughly 12% of the sample comes from the top ten. Sequenced sample: peripheral blood. Receptor source: an elderly man with acute or convalescent COVID-19.

Comment on this clone: The sample carries other DNA sequences with the same CDR3. The rearrangement joins TRBV7-2 to TRBJ2-1, with 12 bases matching TRBD2. CDR3 length: 15 amino acids. In germline, CDR1 is SGHTA, CDR2 FQGNSA. With 5 bases clipped from V and 7 bases from J, the junction kept 6 bases outside the gene matches. For the CDR3, the DNA is TGTGCCAGCAGCGGAACTAGCGGGGGGTCGAATGAGCAGTTCTTC. Protein product: CASSGTSGGSNEQFF.

The chain carries TRBV19 and TRBJ1-1; D perhaps matches TRBD1 (6 bases). The germline V and J ends were trimmed by 8 bases and 4 bases, with 17 bases remaining between them. The length of the CDR3 is 14 residues. CDR1 is LNHDA, CDR2 SQIVND, per germline (reference sequence). CDR3 loop: CASSIQGGSTEAFF. The CDR3 DNA reads TGTGCCAGTTCCATACAGGGAGGGAGCACTGAAGCTTTCTTT.

The rearrangement links TRBV9 to TRBJ1-1; possible D gene TRBD1, 5 bases. The CDR3 extends over 15 amino acids. The V gene's germline CDR1 is SGDLS and CDR2 YYNGEE. Trimming took 0 bases from V and 0 from J, leaving 9 bases between them. Written as DNA, the CDR3 is TGTGCCAGCAGCGTAGCGGACACCGTGAACACTGAAGCTTTCTTT. Its translation is CASSVADTVNTEAFF.

The chain couples TRBV5-4 to TRBJ2-3, with D possibly matching TRBD1 (5 bases). Deletions cut 0 bases from V and 3 bases from J, with 8 bases between. Germline CDR1 is SGHNT and CDR2 is YYREEE (reference sequence). There are 14 residues in the CDR3. The CDR3 DNA follows: TGTGCCAGCAGCTTGGAAAGGGGTACAGATACGCAGTATTTT. This translates into CASSLERGTDTQYF.

This chain connects TRBV2 to TRBJ1-1; tentative D call: TRBD1 (5 bases). The CDR3 runs 13 residues. Trimming took 4 bases from V and 2 from J, leaving 8 bases between them. The germline CDR1 and CDR2 sequences are SNHLY and FYNNEI. Here the CDR3 reads CASSGTSNTEAFF. The CDR3 DNA is TGTGCCAGCAGTGGGACATCAAACACTGAAGCTTTCTTT.

The chain links TRBV6-5 to TRBJ2-7; 7 nucleotides match TRBD2. With V trimmed by 0 bases and J by 1 base, 6 bases remained unmatched. CDR3 length: 16 amino acids. Germline CDR1 MNHEY, CDR2 SVGAGI. The CDR3 region is CASSYSGSGRSYEQYF. CDR3 nucleotides: TGTGCCAGCAGTTACTCGGGTAGCGGGCGATCCTACGAGCAGTACTTC.

In DNA form, the CDR3 reads TGTGCCAGCAACTCAGGGGGAAGAAGCACAGATACGCAGTATTTT. This sequence encodes CASNSGGRSTDTQYF. The rearrangement links TRBV5-6 to TRBJ2-3; TRBD1 aligns across 7 bases. V was pared by 6 bases and J by 0 bases, with 7 bases of the junction left unmatched. The germline V gene encodes CDR1 SGHDT and CDR2 YYEEEE. The CDR3 runs to 15 residues.

This sequence joins TRBV5-1 and TRBJ1-2, with D possibly TRBD1 on 5 matching bases. The V end lost 4 bases, the J end lost 3 bases, and 10 bases lay between the germline ends. Germline CDR1 is SGHRS and CDR2 is YFSETQ. The CDR3 spans 13 residues. The CDR3 coding sequence is TGCGCCAGCAGCCACGGGACTGACTATGGCTACACCTTC. Amino acid sequence: CASSHGTDYGYTF.

The chain employs TRBV4-2 and TRBJ2-1; D is ambiguous. This CDR3 has 15 amino acids. The V gene's germline CDR1 is LGHNA and CDR2 YNFKEQ. Trimming cost V 1 base and J 3 bases, with 10 bases left between them. The CDR3 loop is CASSQGRLDYNEQFF. The DNA of the CDR3 is TGTGCCAGCAGCCAAGGCCGCCTAGACTACAATGAGCAGTTCTTC.

This rearrangement joins TRBV15 to TRBJ2-7, with TRBD2 matching over 12 bases. This CDR3 region has 17 residues. The germline V gene has CDR1 LNHNV and CDR2 YYDKDF (reference sequence). V lost 4 bases to trimming and J lost 3 bases; unmatched junction nucleotides: 10. CDR3 DNA: TGTGCCACCAGCACCCGTTCTAGGACTAGCGGGAACTACGAGCAGTACTTC. It translates to CATSTRSRTSGNYEQYF.

V and J are TRBV18 and TRBJ1-1; tentatively, D is TRBD1 (6 bases). V lost 5 bases and J lost 2, with 12 bases in between. CDR1 and CDR2 from the germline V gene are KGHSH and LQKENI. The CDR3 runs 14 residues. The CDR3 here is CASSFQGTNTEAFF. The CDR3 nucleotides read TGTGCCAGCTCATTCCAAGGGACAAACACTGAAGCTTTCTTT.

CDR3 DNA sequence: TGCGCCAGCAGGAGAGAACAGGGTATCTATGGCTACACCTTC. Its translation is CASRREQGIYGYTF. This sequence joins TRBV4-1 and TRBJ1-2, with D perhaps matching TRBD1 (6 bases). V was pared by 6 bases and J by 4 bases, with 15 bases between. The CDR3 loop spans 14 amino acids. Germline CDR1 is MGHRA and CDR2 is YSYEKL.

The chain uses TRBV18 and TRBJ1-1; TRBD1 matches 8 bases. V trimming: 3 bases; J trimming: 8 bases; junction bases outside the gene matches: 5. Germline-derived CDR1 and CDR2 are KGHSH and LQKENI. The CDR3 length is 13 residues. CDR3 in amino acids: CASSPVRGQEAFF. The CDR3 coding sequence is TGTGCCAGCTCACCGGTCAGGGGGCAAGAAGCTTTCTTT.

This clone was found a few times. The gene calls are TRBV19 and TRBJ1-4, with D perhaps matching TRBD1 (6 bases). The V gene lost 3 bases and the J gene lost 0 bases, with 8 bases spanning the gap. The CDR3 spans 15 residues. Germline CDR1 is LNHDA and CDR2 is SQIVND (reference sequence). Here the CDR3 DNA reads TGTGCCAGTAGTATCGGGACAACAACTAATGAAAAACTGTTTTTT. Amino acids: CASSIGTTTNEKLFF.

The V call is TRBV5-4, the J call TRBJ1-4, with D unresolved. The V end lost 2 bases, the J end lost 3 bases, and 11 bases lay between the germline ends. Germline lookup yields CDR1 SGHNT and CDR2 YYREEE (reference sequence). This CDR3 contains 15 residues. The CDR3 loop is CASSLRGSANEKLFF. Here the CDR3 DNA reads TGTGCCAGCAGCTTACGGGGATCAGCTAATGAAAAACTGTTTTTT.

The chain employs TRBV10-1 and TRBJ1-5; 9 nucleotides agree with TRBD1. Per germline, CDR1 WNHNN and CDR2 SYGVQD (reference sequence). The junction had 0 bases not matched to a gene; V was cut back by 4 bases and J by 5 bases. CDR3 length: 13 amino acids. In DNA form, the CDR3 reads TGCGCCAGCAGTGGACAGGGGGATCAGCCCCAGCATTTT. Translation: CASSGQGDQPQHF.

This clone was seen a handful of times. The chain joins TRBV5-1 to TRBJ2-5; D is possibly TRBD2 (5 bases). The CDR3 length is 14 residues. Trimming shortened V by 2 bases and J by 2 bases, and 10 bases separated the two germline ends. The germline V gene has CDR1 SGHRS and CDR2 YFSETQ. The CDR3 DNA sequence: TGCGCCAGCAGCTTCGGGGAGACGCAAGAGACCCAGTACTTC. It is translated as CASSFGETQETQYF.

The chain combines TRBV19 with TRBJ2-1; 8 positions match TRBD1. The CDR3 is made up of 17 amino acids. The V and J ends lost 1 base and 9 bases, in that order; junction bases with no gene match: 14. Germline V gene sequence: CDR1 LNHDA, CDR2 SQIVND (reference sequence). The CDR3 loop reads CASSIGAGTGVGGEQFF. CDR3 DNA sequence: TGTGCCAGTAGTATAGGGGCCGGGACAGGTGTCGGTGGTGAGCAGTTCTTC.

This clone was counted a single time. The rearrangement joins TRBV7-9 to TRBJ1-2, with 11 bases aligning to TRBD1. J gave up 5 bases and V 5 bases, and 7 bases lay outside the gene matches. CDR1 is SEHNR, CDR2 FQNEAQ, per germline (reference sequence). The CDR3 spans 15 residues. The CDR3 here is CASSPGQGATYGYTF. In DNA form, the CDR3 reads TGTGCCAGCAGCCCTGGACAGGGGGCGACATATGGCTACACCTTC.

The genes are TRBV28 and TRBJ1-2, with D possibly TRBD1 on 5 matching bases. The CDR3 runs 15 residues. V lost 5 bases, J lost 2 bases, and 15 bases lay in between. Germline V gene lookup returns CDR1 MDHEN and CDR2 SYDVKM. CDR3 nucleotide sequence: TGTGCCAGCAGTCTTACGGACACTTTAAACTATGGCTACACCTTC. Amino acids: CASSLTDTLNYGYTF.

The gene calls are TRBV18 and TRBJ1-2; D unresolved. This CDR3 contains 15 residues. Per the germline V gene, CDR1 is KGHSH and CDR2 is LQKENI. The V gene lost 2 bases and the J gene lost 0 bases, with 10 bases spanning the gap. The CDR3 sequence is CASSPIRTANYGYTF. In DNA, the CDR3 is TGTGCCAGCTCACCAATCCGAACAGCTAACTATGGCTACACCTTC. Supplemented by reference TRBV18 and TRBJ1-2, the full variable domain reads NAGVMQNPRHLVRRRGQEARLRCSPMKGHSHVYWYRQLPEEGLKFMVYLQKENIIDESGMPKERFSAEFPKEGPSILRIQQVVRGDSAAYFCASSPIRTANYGYTFGSGTRLTVV.

This chain uses TRBV2 with TRBJ1-2, with D tentatively TRBD1 (6 bases). CDR1 is SNHLY, CDR2 FYNNEI, per germline. This CDR3 is built from 15 residues. The V end lost 6 bases, the J end lost 5 bases, and 19 bases lay between the germline ends. CDR3 in DNA: TGTGCCAGCAGAGCCTCGGGGGGCTTAGAGTATGGCTACACCTTC. The encoded protein is CASRASGGLEYGYTF.